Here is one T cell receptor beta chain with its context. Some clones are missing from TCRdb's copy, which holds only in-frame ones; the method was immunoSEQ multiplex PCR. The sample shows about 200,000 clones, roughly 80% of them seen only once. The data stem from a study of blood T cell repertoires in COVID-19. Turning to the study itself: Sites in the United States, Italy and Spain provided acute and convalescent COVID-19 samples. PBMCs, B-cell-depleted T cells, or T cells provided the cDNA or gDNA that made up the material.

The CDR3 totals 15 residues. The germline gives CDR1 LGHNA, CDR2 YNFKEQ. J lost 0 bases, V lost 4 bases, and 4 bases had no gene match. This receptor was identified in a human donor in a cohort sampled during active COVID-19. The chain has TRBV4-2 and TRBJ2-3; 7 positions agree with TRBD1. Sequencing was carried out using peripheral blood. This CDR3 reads CASSPRTGSTDTQYF. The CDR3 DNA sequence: TGTGCCAGCAGCCCCCGGACAGGAAGCACAGATACGCAGTATTTT.